This entry lists 8 T cell receptor beta chains sequenced from one sample in a study of cytomegalovirus exposure and HLA in healthy donors (TCRdb year 2017). Receptor amplification or capture employed the immunoSEQ multiplex PCR assay. For the multiplex PCR, a mixture combining 60 forward primers for TCR Vbeta segments and 13 reverse primers for TCR Jbeta segments was used. The table was pulled from immuneACCESS by TCRdb, which kept in-frame rearrangements only. Such tables lose some clones; where checked, under half of the loss comes from unresolved V genes, and the rest has no known cause. The sample table records 150,000 to 200,000 clones; 60% to 80% of these occur just once. The ten largest clones represent 3% to 3.5% of the sample. Sequenced sample: PBMCs. The origin of the receptors is a female donor in good health and CMV-seronegative.

V gene TRBV19 combines with J gene TRBJ1-5; 9 bases are shared with TRBD1. The CDR3 is made up of 15 amino acids. CDR1 LNHDA and CDR2 SQIVND come from the germline V gene (reference sequence). The junction had 3 bases not matched to a gene; V was cut back by 4 bases and J by 2 bases. CDR3 region: CASSTWTGGNQPQHF. The CDR3 nucleotides read TGTGCCAGTAGTACGTGGACAGGGGGCAATCAGCCCCAGCATTTT.

This clone has only a few counts. This chain uses TRBV7-2 with TRBJ1-5; a weak D match, TRBD1 (5 bases). Germline lookup yields CDR1 SGHTA and CDR2 FQGNSA. The length of the CDR3 is 15 residues. The ends were cut back, 5 bases at V and 4 bases at J, with 15 bases in the middle. CDR3 region: CASSLAAGGNQPQHF. CDR3 coding DNA: TGTGCCAGCAGCCTCGCGGCGGGGGGTAATCAGCCCCAGCATTTT.

The gene calls are TRBV6-5 and TRBJ1-5; D is perhaps TRBD1 (6 bases). Per germline, CDR1 MNHEY and CDR2 SVGAGI. With 6 bases removed from V and 0 bases from J, the gap between germline ends came to 9 bases. The CDR3 sequence is 14 residues long. In DNA form, the CDR3 reads TGTGCCAGCAGCCGGACAGTTAGCAATCAGCCCCAGCATTTT. It specifies CASSRTVSNQPQHF.

The chain is built from TRBV7-2 and TRBJ2-3, with 15 bases lining up with TRBD2. There are 16 residues in the CDR3. The germline gives CDR1 SGHTA, CDR2 FQGNSA. J was trimmed by 8 bases and V by 5 bases; bases with no gene match: 8. The CDR3: CASSLGTSGGRGTQYF. CDR3 DNA sequence: TGTGCCAGCAGCCTTGGGACTAGCGGGGGGAGGGGTACGCAGTATTTT. Combining the CDR3 with reference TRBV7-2 and TRBJ2-3 gives the whole variable domain GAGVSQSPSNKVTEKGKDVELRCDPISGHTALYWYRQSLGQGLEFLIYFQGNSAPDKSGLPSDRFSAERTGGSVSTLTIQRTQQEDSAVYLCASSLGTSGGRGTQYFGPGTRLTVL.

This clone appeared a few times. The J gene is TRBJ2-7, the V gene TRBV6-1, with 7 bases lining up with TRBD1. This CDR3 has 17 residues. Trimming at V came to 0 bases and at J to 2 bases, leaving 10 bases not matched to a gene. In germline, CDR1 is MNHNS, CDR2 SASEGT. Here the CDR3 DNA reads TGTGCCAGCAGTGAAGCCGTTTCGACAGGGTCTACCTACGAGCAGTACTTC. The encoded protein is CASSEAVSTGSTYEQYF.

This sequence joins TRBV9 and TRBJ1-6; 8 bases are shared with TRBD1. The CDR3 spans 15 residues. Germline-derived CDR1 and CDR2 are SGDLS and YYNGEE. Trimming cost V 2 bases and J 4 bases; bases outside gene matches: 2. The CDR3 protein is CASSVDREYNSPLHF. For the CDR3, the DNA is TGTGCCAGCAGCGTGGACAGGGAATATAATTCACCCCTCCACTTT.

J is TRBJ1-3 and V is TRBV7-8; weak D call: TRBD1 (6 bases). Trimming took 1 base from V and 8 from J, leaving 15 bases between them. Germline-derived CDR1 and CDR2 are SGHVS and FQNEAQ. The CDR3 has 15 residues. The CDR3 nucleotides read TGTGCCAGCAGCTTAGAGTCAAGAGGGGGGGACACCATATATTTT. It encodes CASSLESRGGDTIYF.

The chain carries TRBV6-5 and TRBJ1-1; D call uncertain. The CDR3 runs to 15 residues. Germline assignment: CDR1 MNHEY and CDR2 SVGAGI. V was clipped by 7 bases and J by 0 bases, with 15 bases between them. The chain's CDR3 is CASIGIGSMNTEAFF. Here the CDR3 DNA reads TGTGCCAGCATAGGGATAGGGAGTATGAACACTGAAGCTTTCTTT.